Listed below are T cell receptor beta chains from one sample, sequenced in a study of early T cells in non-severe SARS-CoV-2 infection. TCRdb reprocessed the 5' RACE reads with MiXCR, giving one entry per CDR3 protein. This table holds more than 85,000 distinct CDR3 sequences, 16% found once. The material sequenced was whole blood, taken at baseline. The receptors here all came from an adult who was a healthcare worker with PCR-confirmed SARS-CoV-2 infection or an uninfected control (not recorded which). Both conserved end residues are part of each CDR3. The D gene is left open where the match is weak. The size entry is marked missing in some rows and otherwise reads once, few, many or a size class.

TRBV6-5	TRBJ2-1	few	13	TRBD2	CASSPGTRARQFF	TGTGCCAGCAGCCCCGGGACTAGGGCCAGGCAGTTCTTC
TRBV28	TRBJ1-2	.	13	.	CAVLSGTYYGYTF	TGTGCCGTACTTTCCGGGACCTACTATGGCTACACCTTC
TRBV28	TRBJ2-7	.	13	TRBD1	CASSRDRPYEQYF	TGTGCCAGCAGTCGGGACAGACCCTACGAGCAGTACTTC
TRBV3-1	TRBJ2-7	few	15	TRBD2	CASSQRGSLSYEQYF	TGTGCCAGCAGCCAACGCGGGAGTCTTTCCTACGAGCAGTACTTC
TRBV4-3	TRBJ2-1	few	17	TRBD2	CASSQARILAGANEQFF	TGCGCCAGCAGCCAAGCGAGAATACTAGCGGGAGCCAATGAGCAGTTCTTC
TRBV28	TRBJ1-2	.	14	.	CASSLPRRAYGYTF	TGTGCCAGCAGTTTACCCCGAAGAGCCTATGGCTACACCTTC
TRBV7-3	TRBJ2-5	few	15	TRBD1	CASSLMGRGKETQYF	TGTGCCAGCAGCTTAATGGGCAGGGGGAAAGAGACCCAGTACTTC
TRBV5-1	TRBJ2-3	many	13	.	CASSLESTDTQYF	TGCGCCAGCAGCTTGGAGAGCACAGATACGCAGTATTTT
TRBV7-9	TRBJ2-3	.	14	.	CASSFGTSTDTQYF	TGTGCCAGCAGCTTTGGGACTAGCACAGATACGCAGTATTTT
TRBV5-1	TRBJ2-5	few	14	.	CASSLQALRETQYF	TGCGCCAGCAGCTTACAGGCCCTGCGAGAGACCCAGTACTTC
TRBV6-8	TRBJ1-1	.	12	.	CASSYQSTEAFF	TGTGCCAGCAGTTATCAGTCCACTGAAGCTTTCTTT
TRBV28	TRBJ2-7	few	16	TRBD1	CASSLLTGTGENEQYF	TGTGCCAGCAGTCTTCTCACGGGGACAGGGGAAAACGAGCAGTACTTC
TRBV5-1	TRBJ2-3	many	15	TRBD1	CASSLPGTASDTQYF	TGCGCCAGCAGCTTGCCAGGGACAGCCTCAGATACGCAGTATTTT
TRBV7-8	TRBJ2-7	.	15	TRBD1	CASSLEPGQGGEQYF	TGTGCCAGCAGCCTCGAGCCGGGACAGGGAGGCGAGCAGTACTTC
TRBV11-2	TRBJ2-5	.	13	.	CASSLDRKETQYF	TGTGCCAGCAGCTTAGATCGGAAAGAGACCCAGTACTTC
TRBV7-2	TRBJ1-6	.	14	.	CASSLEDRWSPLHF	TGTGCCAGCAGCTTAGAGGACAGATGGTCACCCCTCCACTTT
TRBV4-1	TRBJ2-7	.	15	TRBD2	CASSQGSGRNYEQYF	TGCGCCAGCAGCCAAGGTAGCGGGAGGAACTACGAGCAGTACTTC
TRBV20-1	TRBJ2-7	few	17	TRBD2	CSARDVTSGIGVEEQYF	TGCAGTGCTAGAGATGTCACTAGCGGTATAGGGGTGGAGGAGCAGTACTTC
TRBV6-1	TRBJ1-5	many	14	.	CASSNGRDYQPQHF	TGTGCCAGCAGTAATGGGAGGGACTATCAGCCCCAGCATTTT
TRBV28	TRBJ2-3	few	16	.	CASSLGGQGLTDTQYF	TGTGCCAGCAGTTTAGGTGGGCAGGGACTCACAGATACGCAGTATTTT
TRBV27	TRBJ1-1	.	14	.	CASSSRLGGGEAFF	TGTGCCAGCAGTTCCCGCCTGGGCGGGGGGGAAGCTTTCTTT
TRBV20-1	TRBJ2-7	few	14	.	CSARDRASLYEQYF	TGCAGTGCTAGAGATCGGGCCAGCCTCTACGAGCAGTACTTC
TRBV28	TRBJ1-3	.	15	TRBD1	CASSRQGLSGNTIYF	TGTGCCAGCAGTCGACAGGGACTCAGTGGAAACACCATATATTTT
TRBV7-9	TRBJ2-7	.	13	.	CASSLVSGYEQYF	TGTGCCAGCAGCTTAGTTTCCGGCTACGAGCAGTACTTC
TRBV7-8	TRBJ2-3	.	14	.	CASSWVGSTDTQYF	TGTGCCAGCAGCTGGGTAGGGTCGACAGATACGCAGTATTTT
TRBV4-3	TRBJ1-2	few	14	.	CASSQEEDSYGYTF	TGCGCCAGCAGCCAAGAAGAGGACAGTTATGGCTACACCTTC
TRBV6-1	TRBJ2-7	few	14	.	CASSVPGTDYEQYF	TGTGCCAGCAGTGTCCCAGGGACGGACTACGAGCAGTACTTC
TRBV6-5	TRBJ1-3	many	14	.	CASSRAGSGNTIYF	TGTGCCAGCAGCCGAGCAGGCTCTGGAAACACCATATATTTT
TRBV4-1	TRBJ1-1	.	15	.	CASSQSSGFGTEAFF	TGCGCCAGCAGCCAATCATCGGGTTTCGGAACTGAAGCTTTCTTT
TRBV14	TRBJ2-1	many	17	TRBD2	CASSLSFGLAFYNEQFF	TGTGCCAGCAGCCTTAGTTTTGGACTAGCGTTTTACAATGAGCAGTTCTTC
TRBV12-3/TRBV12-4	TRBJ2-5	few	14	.	CASKLTDPQETQYF	TGTGCCAGCAAATTGACAGACCCCCAAGAGACCCAGTACTTC
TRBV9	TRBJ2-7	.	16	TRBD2	CASSPGLAGEGYEQYF	TGTGCCAGCAGCCCGGGACTAGCGGGAGAGGGGTACGAGCAGTACTTC
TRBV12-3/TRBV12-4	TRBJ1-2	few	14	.	CASSPLPLRHGYTF	TGTGCCAGCAGTCCGTTGCCTCTCAGGCATGGCTACACCTTC
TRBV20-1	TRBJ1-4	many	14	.	CSARIQERGEKLFF	TGCAGTGCTAGGATACAGGAGAGGGGCGAAAAACTGTTTTTT
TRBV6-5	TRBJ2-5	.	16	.	CASSYSFGSPEETQYF	TGTGCCAGCAGTTACTCGTTCGGGAGTCCTGAAGAGACCCAGTACTTC
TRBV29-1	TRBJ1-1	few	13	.	CSVANRANTEAFF	TGCAGCGTGGCCAACAGAGCGAACACTGAAGCTTTCTTT
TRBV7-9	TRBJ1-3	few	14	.	CASSFTGKRNTIYF	TGTGCCAGCAGCTTCACAGGGAAGCGAAACACCATATATTTT
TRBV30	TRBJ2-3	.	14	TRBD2	CAWSEREGLDTQYF	TGTGCCTGGAGCGAGCGGGAGGGCCTGGATACGCAGTATTTT
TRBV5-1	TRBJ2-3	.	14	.	CASTRGGSTDTQYF	TGCGCCAGCACCCGGGGCGGTAGCACAGATACGCAGTATTTT
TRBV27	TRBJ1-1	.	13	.	CASGWTGNTEAFF	TGTGCCAGCGGTTGGACGGGGAACACTGAAGCTTTCTTT
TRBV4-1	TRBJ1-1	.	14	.	CASSQDVTGREAFF	TGCGCCAGCAGCCAAGACGTAACGGGTCGTGAAGCTTTCTTT
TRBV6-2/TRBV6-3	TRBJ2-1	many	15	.	CASSYGFSSYNEQFF	TGTGCCAGCAGTTACGGGTTCTCCTCCTACAATGAGCAGTTCTTC
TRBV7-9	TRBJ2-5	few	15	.	CASSRGTGRGETQYF	TGTGCCAGCAGCCGAGGGACGGGAAGAGGAGAGACCCAGTACTTC
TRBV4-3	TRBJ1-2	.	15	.	CASSHATGIHYGYTF	TGCGCCAGCAGCCACGCGACTGGCATTCACTACGGCTACACCTTC
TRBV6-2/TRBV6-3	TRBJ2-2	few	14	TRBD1	CASSYGTGTGELFF	TGTGCCAGCAGTTACGGGACAGGCACCGGGGAGCTGTTTTTT